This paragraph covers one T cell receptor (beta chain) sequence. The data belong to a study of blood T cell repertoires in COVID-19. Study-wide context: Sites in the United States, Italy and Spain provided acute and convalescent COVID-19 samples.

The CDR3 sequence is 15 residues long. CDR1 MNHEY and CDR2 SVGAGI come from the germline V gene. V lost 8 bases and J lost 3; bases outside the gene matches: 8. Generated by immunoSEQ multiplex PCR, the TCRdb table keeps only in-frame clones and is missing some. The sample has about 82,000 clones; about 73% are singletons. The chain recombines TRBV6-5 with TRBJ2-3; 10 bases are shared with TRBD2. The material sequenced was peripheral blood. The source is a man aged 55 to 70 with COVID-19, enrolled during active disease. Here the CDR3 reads CASRQRGGVTDTQYF. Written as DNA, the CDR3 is TGTGCCAGCCGCCAGCGGGGGGGCGTAACAGATACGCAGTATTTT.